The 22 T cell receptor beta chains below come from one sample, sequenced in a study of CD8 T cells in ankylosing spondylitis. Overall study findings and caveats: Made up of about eight highly homologous variants, a TCR beta motif appeared characteristic of ankylosing spondylitis blood.

Their target antigens are unknown. Each CDR3 protein is one row after TCRdb ran MiXCR on the 5' RACE reads. The table includes a few hundred thousand distinct CDR3 sequences, approximately 20% detected once. Sequencing was performed on blood, either unsorted or a sorted T cell fraction (not recorded which). These receptors all stem from a male donor with ankylosing spondylitis.

This clonotype was counted a few times. V usage is TRBV7-2 and J usage is TRBJ2-3, with D perhaps matching TRBD2 (6 bases). Germline V lookup: CDR1 SGHTA, CDR2 FQGNSA. Trimming pared 4 bases from V and 2 bases from J, leaving 16 bases between. The CDR3 totals 16 residues. DNA for the CDR3: TGTGCCAGCAGCTACCTCGGGGTAGCGGACACAGATACGCAGTATTTT. Protein product: CASSYLGVADTDTQYF.

In its sample, this clonotype was seen a few times. CDR3 DNA: TGTGCCAGCAGTGAATGGACAGATTTTTACGAGCAGTACTTC. It is translated as CASSEWTDFYEQYF. The rearrangement joins TRBV6-1 to TRBJ2-7; possibly TRBD1 for D (6 bases). Germline-derived CDR1 and CDR2 are MNHNS and SASEGT. Trimming took off 2 bases at V and 4 bases at J, with 12 bases between the two ends. The CDR3 runs to 14 residues.

This clonotype was seen ten or more times. V usage is TRBV4-2 and J usage is TRBJ2-1; unclear D gene. Deletions cut 0 bases from V and 7 bases from J, with 4 bases between. Germline V gene data show CDR1 as LGHNA and CDR2 as YNFKEQ. The CDR3 is made up of 12 amino acids. The CDR3 loop reads CASSQERNEQFF. Here the CDR3 DNA reads TGTGCCAGCAGCCAAGAACGGAATGAGCAGTTCTTC.

V is TRBV7-2 and J is TRBJ2-3, with D uncertain. Trimming left V 2 bases short and J 2 bases short, with 8 bases between. The CDR3 is 14 residues long. The germline gives CDR1 SGHTA, CDR2 FQGNSA. The CDR3 DNA follows: TGTGCCAGCAGCTTAACCGGGTTCACAGATACGCAGTATTTT. This gives the protein CASSLTGFTDTQYF.

The J gene is TRBJ2-3, the V gene TRBV3-1; D is uncertain. The V gene's germline CDR1 is LGHDT and CDR2 YNNKEL (reference sequence). This CDR3 is built from 14 residues. Trimming shortened V by 0 bases and J by 4 bases, and 8 bases separated the two germline ends. The chain's CDR3 is CASSQEIFPDTQYF. Here the CDR3 DNA reads TGTGCCAGCAGCCAAGAGATCTTCCCAGATACGCAGTATTTT.

The chain employs TRBV7-2 and TRBJ2-4; D unresolved. There are 15 residues in the CDR3. Germline V gene data show CDR1 as SGHTA and CDR2 as FQGNSA. V lost 0 bases and J lost 7, with 13 bases in between. The CDR3 DNA reads as TGTGCCAGCAGCTTAGCGAGGTTCCGCTTTAACATTCAGTACTTC. Encoded protein: CASSLARFRFNIQYF.

This clonotype occurred many times. The J gene is TRBJ2-3, the V gene TRBV10-3, with D possibly matching TRBD2 (6 bases). Trimming took 8 bases from V and 2 from J, leaving 14 bases between them. This CDR3 is 14 amino acids long. CDR1 is ENHRY, CDR2 SYGVKD, per germline. CDR3 nucleotides: TGTGCCATCTCAAGTGGAGGGCCCACAGATACGCAGTATTTT. This codes for CAISSGGPTDTQYF.

This clonotype was recorded a few times. V is TRBV5-1 and J is TRBJ2-3; TRBD2 matches 12 bases. Germline V gene lookup returns CDR1 SGHRS and CDR2 YFSETQ. Trimming took 0 bases from V and 4 from J; bases not matched to a gene: 12. This CDR3 comprises 19 residues. The DNA for the CDR3 is TGCGCCAGCAGCTTGGACCCACCTAGCGGGAGGGCCGGGGCAGATACGCAGTATTTT. It encodes CASSLDPPSGRAGADTQYF.

The chain uses TRBV11-3 and TRBJ2-7; weak D call: TRBD2 (5 bases). Germline CDR1 and CDR2: SGHNT and YENEEA. The CDR3 runs to 15 residues. V was trimmed by 2 bases and J by 0 bases, leaving 11 bases between them. This CDR3 reads CASSLYFGDSYEQYF. The CDR3 coding sequence is TGTGCCAGCAGCTTATATTTCGGGGACTCCTACGAGCAGTACTTC.

As to this clonotype: A junction boundary mismatches the germline segment, possibly from a read error. This chain links TRBV3-1 with TRBJ2-7; 7 bases are a match to TRBD1. The germline V gene encodes CDR1 LGHDT and CDR2 YNNKEL (reference sequence). The CDR3 contains 16 residues. CDR3 nucleotide sequence: TGTGTCAGCAGCCAAAAGGGAAAGGGGGCCTCCTACGAGCAGTACTTC. Translation gives CVSSQKGKGASYEQYF.

This chain uses TRBV20-1 with TRBJ2-1; D tentatively reads TRBD1 or TRBD2 (6 bases each). The germline V and J ends were trimmed by 5 bases and 7 bases, with 21 bases remaining between them. The CDR3 sequence is 15 residues long. Per the germline V gene, CDR1 is DFQATT and CDR2 is SNEGSKA (reference sequence). CDR3 in amino acids: CSAEGGGPEGNEQFF. The CDR3 DNA reads TGCAGTGCTGAGGGGGGTGGGCCCGAAGGGAATGAGCAGTTCTTC.

This clonotype was observed a few times. The V call is TRBV7-8, the J call TRBJ2-7, with D perhaps TRBD2 (6 bases). The V end lost 8 bases, the J end lost 2 bases, and 16 bases lay between the germline ends. The germline V gene has CDR1 SGHVS and CDR2 FQNEAQ. The length of the CDR3 is 14 residues. The CDR3 here is CASVRLGGTYEQYF. CDR3 in DNA: TGTGCCAGCGTAAGACTAGGTGGGACCTACGAGCAGTACTTC.

This clonotype was found once. This chain connects TRBV6-1 to TRBJ2-4, with TRBD2 as a possible D gene (6 bases). CDR3 length: 13 residues. Germline CDR1 and CDR2: MNHNS and SASEGT. V lost 6 bases and J 7 bases, leaving 13 bases between the germline ends. CDR3 protein: CASRAVGTNIQYF. Here the CDR3 DNA reads TGTGCCAGCAGGGCGGTAGGGACTAACATTCAGTACTTC.

The chain joins TRBV5-1 to TRBJ2-7; either TRBD1 or TRBD2 may fit D (5 bases each). The germline V gene has CDR1 SGHRS and CDR2 YFSETQ. The CDR3 has 15 residues. The V end lost 2 bases, the J end lost 6 bases, and 18 bases lay between the germline ends. The CDR3 loop is CASSLEGTDFGEQYF. Written as DNA, the CDR3 is TGCGCCAGCAGCTTAGAGGGGACCGACTTCGGCGAGCAGTACTTC.

The chain couples TRBV5-5 to TRBJ2-2, with TRBD1 matching over 12 bases. The germline gives CDR1 SGHKS, CDR2 YYEKEE (reference sequence). V lost 3 bases and J lost 4; bases outside the gene matches: 4. The CDR3 contains 16 residues. The CDR3 spells CASSWDRGRGTGELFF. In DNA form, the CDR3 reads TGTGCCAGCAGCTGGGACAGGGGGCGCGGCACCGGGGAGCTGTTTTTT.

V gene TRBV5-1 combines with J gene TRBJ1-5; possible D gene TRBD1, 6 bases. V lost 0 bases and J lost 7, with 14 bases in between. Germline loops: CDR1 SGHRS, CDR2 YFSETQ. The CDR3 is made up of 15 amino acids. CDR3 coding DNA: TGCGCCAGCAGCTTGGCGGCAGGGGTAGGGCAGCCCCAGCATTTT. This codes for CASSLAAGVGQPQHF.

This chain joins TRBV9 and TRBJ2-3; D is undetermined. Germline V lookup: CDR1 SGDLS, CDR2 YYNGEE. This CDR3 contains 16 residues. The germline V and J ends were trimmed by 0 bases and 1 base, with 12 bases remaining between them. The CDR3 loop is CASSVARGDGTDTQYF. As DNA, the CDR3 is TGTGCCAGCAGCGTAGCGCGTGGGGATGGCACAGATACGCAGTATTTT.

This clonotype was seen only a few times. This sequence joins TRBV18 and TRBJ2-1; 10 nucleotides line up with TRBD2. This CDR3 has 14 amino acids. Germline lookup yields CDR1 KGHSH and CDR2 LQKENI. V lost 2 bases to trimming and J lost 10 bases; unmatched junction nucleotides: 5. The CDR3 loop is CASSPSSGRDEQFF. Here the CDR3 DNA reads TGTGCCAGCTCACCATCTAGCGGGAGAGACGAGCAGTTCTTC.

This clonotype was counted between two and nine times. This chain links TRBV20-1 with TRBJ2-3, with 12 nucleotides matching TRBD2. CDR1 is DFQATT and CDR2 is SNEGSKA in the germline V gene (reference sequence). With V trimmed by 3 bases and J by 2 bases, 3 bases remained unmatched. CDR3 length: 15 amino acids. CDR3 protein: CSASRTSGITDTQYF. CDR3 nucleotide sequence: TGCAGTGCTAGTCGGACTAGCGGGATCACAGATACGCAGTATTTT.

This clonotype was found a few times. The chain couples TRBV29-1 to TRBJ1-4, with D possibly matching TRBD1 (5 bases). Germline CDR1 is SQVTM and CDR2 is ANQGSEA. The CDR3 totals 14 residues. Trimming pared 4 bases from V and 4 bases from J, leaving 13 bases between. The CDR3 DNA reads as TGCAGCGTTGGGGGTGGGGACTTTAATGAAAAACTGTTTTTT. Translation: CSVGGGDFNEKLFF.

The V and J genes are TRBV10-3 and TRBJ2-2, with D possibly being TRBD1 or TRBD2 (5 bases each). With 3 bases removed from V and 3 bases from J, the gap between germline ends came to 11 bases. Germline CDR1 is ENHRY and CDR2 is SYGVKD. This CDR3 has 15 amino acids. CDR3 protein: CAISETGRHTGELFF. DNA for the CDR3: TGTGCCATCAGTGAAACGGGGCGGCACACCGGGGAGCTGTTTTTT.

This clonotype was seen more than once but under ten times. V and J are TRBV29-1 and TRBJ1-5, with 8 positions matching TRBD1. This CDR3 has 13 residues. CDR1 is SQVTM and CDR2 is ANQGSEA in the germline V gene. V was clipped by 7 bases and J by 4 bases; unmatched bases: 6. The CDR3 is CSARQGQNQPQHF. The CDR3 DNA is TGCAGCGCCCGACAGGGGCAGAATCAGCCCCAGCATTTT.